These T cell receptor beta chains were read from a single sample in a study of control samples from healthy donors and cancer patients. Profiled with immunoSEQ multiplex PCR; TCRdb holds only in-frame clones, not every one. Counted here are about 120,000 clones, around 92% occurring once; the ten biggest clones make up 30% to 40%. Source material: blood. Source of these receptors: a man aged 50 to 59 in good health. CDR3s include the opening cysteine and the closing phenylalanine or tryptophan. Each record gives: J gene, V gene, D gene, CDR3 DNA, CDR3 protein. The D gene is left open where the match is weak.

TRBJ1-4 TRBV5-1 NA TGCGCCAGCAGCCCCGTTGGGGGGACTAATGAAAAACTGTTTTTT CASSPVGGTNEKLFF
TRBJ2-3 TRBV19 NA TGTGCCAGTAGTATTGGGGGGGGGCCTAGAGATACGCAGTATTTT CASSIGGGPRDTQYF
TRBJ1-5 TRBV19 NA TGTGCCAGTAGTATTCTCGGCAGGGGCAATCAGCCCCAGCATTTT CASSILGRGNQPQHF
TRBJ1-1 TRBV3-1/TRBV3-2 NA TGTGCCAGCAGCCATGGGGCAGCGAACACTGAAGCTTTCTTT CASSHGAANTEAFF
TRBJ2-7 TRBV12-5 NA TGTGCTAGTGGCCACGGGACACCTTACGAGCAGTACTTC CASGHGTPYEQYF
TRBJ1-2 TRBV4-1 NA TGCGCCAGCAGCCAAGCCAGGGAATGGGAGGGCTACACCTTC CASSQAREWEGYTF
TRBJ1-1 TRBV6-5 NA TGTGCCAGCAGTTACTCGATGGGCATCACTGAAGCTTTCTTT CASSYSMGITEAFF
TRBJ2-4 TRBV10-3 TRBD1 TGTGCCATCAGTGAGTCACCCAGGGGGTTAGCCAAAAACATTCAGTACTTC CAISESPRGLAKNIQYF
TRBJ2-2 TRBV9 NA TGTGCCAGCAGCTTCCGTCCTAACACCGGGGAGCTGTTTTTT CASSFRPNTGELFF
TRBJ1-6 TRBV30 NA TGTGCCTGGAATTACGGACAGCTAAATTCACCCCTCCACTTT CAWNYGQLNSPLHF
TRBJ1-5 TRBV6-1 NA TGTGCCAGCAGTGAAGTACTGAGACCCCAGCATTTT CASSEVLRPQHF
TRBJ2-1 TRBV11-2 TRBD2 TGTGCCAGCAGCTCCGGACTAGCGGGGTCCTACAATGAGCAGTTCTTC CASSSGLAGSYNEQFF
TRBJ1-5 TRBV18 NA TGTGCCAGCTCACCGGGGCAGAATAGCAATCAGCCCCAGCATTTT CASSPGQNSNQPQHF
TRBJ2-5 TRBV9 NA TGTGCCAGCAGCGAGTCGTTCGGTTACCAAGAGACCCAGTACTTC CASSESFGYQETQYF
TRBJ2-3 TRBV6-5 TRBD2 TGTGCCAGCAGTTGGGACCCTAGCGGGGGGATAGATACGCAGTATTTT CASSWDPSGGIDTQYF
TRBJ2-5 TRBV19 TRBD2 TGTGCCAGTAGTAGGGCGGGGGGACCTCAAGAGACCCAGTACTTC CASSRAGGPQETQYF
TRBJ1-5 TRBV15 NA TGTGCCACCAGCAGCAAGGGGGATCAGCCCCAGCATTTT CATSSKGDQPQHF
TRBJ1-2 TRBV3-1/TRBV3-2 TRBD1 TGTGCCAGCAGCCACACCGGGACAGGGAGGGGTGGCTACACCTTC CASSHTGTGRGGYTF
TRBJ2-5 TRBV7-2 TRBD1 TGTGCCAGCAGCTTAGCGCAGGGGGCGTGGAAAGAGACCCAGTACTTC CASSLAQGAWKETQYF
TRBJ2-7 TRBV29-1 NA TGCAGCGTGACGGACAGCGAAACCTACGAGCAGTACTTC CSVTDSETYEQYF